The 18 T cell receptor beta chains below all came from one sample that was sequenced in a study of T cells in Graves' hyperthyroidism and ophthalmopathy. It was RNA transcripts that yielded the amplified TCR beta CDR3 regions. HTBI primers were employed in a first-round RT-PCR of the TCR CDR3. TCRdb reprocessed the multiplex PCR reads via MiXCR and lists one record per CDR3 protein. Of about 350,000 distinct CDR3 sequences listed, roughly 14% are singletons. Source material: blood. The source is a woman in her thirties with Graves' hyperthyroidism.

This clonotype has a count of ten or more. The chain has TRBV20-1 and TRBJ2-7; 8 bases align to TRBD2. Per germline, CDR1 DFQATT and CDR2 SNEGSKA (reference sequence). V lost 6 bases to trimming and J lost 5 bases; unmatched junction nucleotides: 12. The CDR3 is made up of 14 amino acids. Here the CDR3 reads CSASTGAGGHEQYF. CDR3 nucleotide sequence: TGCAGTGCCTCGACGGGGGCGGGAGGTCACGAGCAGTACTTC.

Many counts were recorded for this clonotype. CDR3 residues: CASSQDRYNEQFF. CDR3 bases: TGTGCCAGCAGCCAAGATAGATACAATGAGCAGTTCTTC. The chain employs TRBV3-1 and TRBJ2-1; D not certain. The V gene lost 0 bases and the J gene lost 4 bases, with 4 bases spanning the gap. Germline-derived CDR1 and CDR2 are LGHDT and YNNKEL (reference sequence). The length of the CDR3 is 13 residues.

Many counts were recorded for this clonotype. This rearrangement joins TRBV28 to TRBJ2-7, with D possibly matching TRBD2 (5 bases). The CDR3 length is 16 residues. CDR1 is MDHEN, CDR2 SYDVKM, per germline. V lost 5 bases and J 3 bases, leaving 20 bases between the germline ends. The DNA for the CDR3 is TGTGCCAGCAGTATAGGCCCCCGAGGGCCGGGCTACGAGCAGTACTTC. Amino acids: CASSIGPRGPGYEQYF.

This chain's CDR3 is CAWSVRAGSGNQPQHF. Here the CDR3 DNA reads TGTGCCTGGAGTGTACGGGCAGGGTCAGGCAATCAGCCCCAGCATTTT. The chain couples TRBV30 to TRBJ1-5; D perhaps matches TRBD1 (5 bases). Per germline, CDR1 GTSNPN and CDR2 SVGIG (reference sequence). This CDR3 region has 16 residues. V lost 0 bases and J lost 2, with 14 bases in between.

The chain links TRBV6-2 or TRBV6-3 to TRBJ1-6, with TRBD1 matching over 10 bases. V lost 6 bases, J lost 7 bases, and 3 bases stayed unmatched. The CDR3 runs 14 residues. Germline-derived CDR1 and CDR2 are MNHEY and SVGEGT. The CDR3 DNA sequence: TGTGCCAGCAGGGGGACAGGGGTGAATTCACCCCTCCACTTT. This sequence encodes CASRGTGVNSPLHF.

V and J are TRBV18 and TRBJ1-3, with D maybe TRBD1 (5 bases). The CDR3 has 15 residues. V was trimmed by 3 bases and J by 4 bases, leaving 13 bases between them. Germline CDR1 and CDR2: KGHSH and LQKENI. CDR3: CASSPLRGSGNTIYF. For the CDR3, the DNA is TGTGCCAGCTCACCTCTACGGGGCTCCGGAAACACCATATATTTT.

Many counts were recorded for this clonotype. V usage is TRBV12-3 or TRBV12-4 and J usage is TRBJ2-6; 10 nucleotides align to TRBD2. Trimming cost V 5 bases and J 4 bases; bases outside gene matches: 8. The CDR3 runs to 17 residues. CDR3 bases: TGTGCCAGCAGTGTTAGCGGGGGGTATGTCGGGGCCAACGTCCTGACTTTC. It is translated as CASSVSGGYVGANVLTF.

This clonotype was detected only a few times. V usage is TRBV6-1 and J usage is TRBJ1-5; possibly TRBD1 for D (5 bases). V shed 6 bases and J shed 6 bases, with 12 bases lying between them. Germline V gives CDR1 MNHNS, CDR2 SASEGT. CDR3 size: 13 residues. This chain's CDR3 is CASSPGPGQPQHF. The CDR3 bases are TGTGCCAGCAGCCCAGGGCCGGGTCAGCCCCAGCATTTT.

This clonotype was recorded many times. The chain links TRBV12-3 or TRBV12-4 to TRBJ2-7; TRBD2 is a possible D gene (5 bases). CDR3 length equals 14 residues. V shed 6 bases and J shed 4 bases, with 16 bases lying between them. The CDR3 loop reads CASRPGIGVYEQYF. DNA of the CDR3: TGTGCCAGCAGACCTGGCATCGGGGTTTACGAGCAGTACTTC.

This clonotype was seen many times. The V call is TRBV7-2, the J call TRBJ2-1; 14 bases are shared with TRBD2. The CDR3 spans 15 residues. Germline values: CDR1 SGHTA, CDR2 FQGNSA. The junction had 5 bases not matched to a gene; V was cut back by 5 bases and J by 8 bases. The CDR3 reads CASSLTSGRADEQFF. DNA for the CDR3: TGTGCCAGCAGCCTGACTAGCGGGAGGGCCGATGAGCAGTTCTTC.

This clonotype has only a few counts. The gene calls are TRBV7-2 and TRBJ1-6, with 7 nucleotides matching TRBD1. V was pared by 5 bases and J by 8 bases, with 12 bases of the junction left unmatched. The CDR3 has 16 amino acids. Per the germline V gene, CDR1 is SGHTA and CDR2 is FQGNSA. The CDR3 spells CASSGQVEGNYSPLHF. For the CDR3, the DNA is TGTGCCAGCAGCGGACAGGTGGAGGGGAATTATTCACCCCTCCACTTT.

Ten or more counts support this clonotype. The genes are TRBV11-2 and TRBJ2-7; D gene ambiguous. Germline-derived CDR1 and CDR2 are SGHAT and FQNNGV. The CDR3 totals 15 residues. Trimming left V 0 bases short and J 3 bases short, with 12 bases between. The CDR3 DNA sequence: TGTGCCAGCAGCTTAGATCTACAGAAAGGCTACGAGCAGTACTTC. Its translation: CASSLDLQKGYEQYF.

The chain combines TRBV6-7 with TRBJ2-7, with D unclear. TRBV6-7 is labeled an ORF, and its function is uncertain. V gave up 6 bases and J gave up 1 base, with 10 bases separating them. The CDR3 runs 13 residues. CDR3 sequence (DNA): TGTGCCAGCAGGGCTTATGCATCCTACGAGCAGTACTTC. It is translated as CASRAYASYEQYF.

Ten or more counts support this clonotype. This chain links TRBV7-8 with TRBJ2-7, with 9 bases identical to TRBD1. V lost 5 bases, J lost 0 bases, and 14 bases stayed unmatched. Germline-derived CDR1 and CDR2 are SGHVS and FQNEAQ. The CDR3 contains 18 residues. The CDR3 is CASSRRGQGQISSYEQYF. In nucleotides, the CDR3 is TGTGCCAGCAGCCGCCGGGGACAGGGCCAAATTAGCTCCTACGAGCAGTACTTC.

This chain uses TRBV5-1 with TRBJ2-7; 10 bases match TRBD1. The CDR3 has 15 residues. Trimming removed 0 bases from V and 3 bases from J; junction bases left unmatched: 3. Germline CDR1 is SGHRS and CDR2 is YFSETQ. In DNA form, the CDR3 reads TGCGCCAGCAGCTTGGCCGGGACAGGGGTCTACGAGCAGTACTTC. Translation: CASSLAGTGVYEQYF.

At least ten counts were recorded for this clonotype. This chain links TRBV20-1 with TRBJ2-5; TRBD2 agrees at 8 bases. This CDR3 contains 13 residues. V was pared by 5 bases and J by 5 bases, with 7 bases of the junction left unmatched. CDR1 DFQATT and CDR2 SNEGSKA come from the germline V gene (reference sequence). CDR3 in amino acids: CSAPQREWETQYF. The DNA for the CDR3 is TGCAGTGCTCCCCAGCGGGAGTGGGAGACCCAGTACTTC.

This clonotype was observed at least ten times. The CDR3 reads CASSRAGDSADTQYF. The CDR3 bases are TGTGCCAGCAGCAGAGCGGGAGATTCGGCAGATACGCAGTATTTT. The V and J genes are TRBV11-2 and TRBJ2-3; the match to TRBD2 covers 8 bases. Germline CDR1 is SGHAT and CDR2 is FQNNGV. After removal of 5 bases from V and 4 bases from J, the junction contained 8 bases not matched to a gene. The CDR3 is 15 residues long.

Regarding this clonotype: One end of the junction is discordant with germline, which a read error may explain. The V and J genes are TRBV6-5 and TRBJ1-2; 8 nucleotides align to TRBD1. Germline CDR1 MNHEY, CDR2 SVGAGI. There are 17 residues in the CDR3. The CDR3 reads CAGSYRPTGVIWYGYTF. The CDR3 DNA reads TGTGCCGGCAGTTATCGCCCGACAGGGGTGATTTGGTATGGCTACACCTTC.